One TCR beta chain is described in this entry. Only in-frame clones appear in the TCRdb table, and some are missing; sequencing was by immunoSEQ multiplex PCR. Of about 45,000 clones listed, 83% are singletons. These data come from a study of blood T cell repertoires in COVID-19. Sequencing was done on a sample of peripheral blood. The receptor was isolated from a man at least 80 years old in a cohort sampled during active COVID-19.

CDR3 protein: CASSDPRGTGGLQPQHF. CDR3 in DNA: TGTGCCAGCAGTGACCCTCGAGGGACAGGGGGTCTTCAGCCCCAGCATTTT. The J gene is TRBJ1-5, the V gene TRBV6-1; TRBD1 matches at 11 bases. The trim removed 3 bases at V and 6 bases at J, leaving 10 bases unmatched. The CDR3 loop spans 17 amino acids. CDR1 and CDR2 (germline): MNHNS, SASEGT.